This TCR beta chain was sequenced in a study of T cells in localized non-small cell lung cancer. General study results and limits: Within adjacent lung there appeared a median approximately 59 of the top 100 tumor clones. The study sequenced only one region of the tumor. As a result, intratumor heterogeneity could not be excluded and remains possible. Overall survival was longer when the density of T cells in the blood was higher. Clonality of T cells reached its maximum in uninvolved adjacent lung, surpassing tumor.

The repertoire was sequenced with immunoSEQ multiplex PCR; TCRdb's copy has only in-frame clones and lacks some. This table has tens of thousands of clones, around 83% appearing once. The length of the CDR3 is 16 residues. CDR1 and CDR2 from the germline V gene are KGHSH and LQKENI. The J segment lost 5 bases and the V segment lost 3 bases, leaving 9 bases of the junction unmatched. A note on this clone: Its antigen is currently unknown.

The sequencing here drew on PBMCs, taken before any cancer treatment. This clonotype was obtained from a man aged 40 to 70 with stage II lung adenocarcinoma. The rearrangement joins TRBV18 to TRBJ2-3; TRBD1 matches 9 bases. The DNA for the CDR3 is TGTGCCAGCTCACCCGGGGACAGGGCCTTGGGAGATACGCAGTATTTT. This sequence encodes CASSPGDRALGDTQYF.